The rows below give T cell receptor beta chains drawn from one sample of a study of blood T cell repertoires in COVID-19. The table came from immunoSEQ multiplex PCR; TCRdb's copy has only in-frame clones and leaves some out. This table holds roughly 65,000 clones, over 65% found once. The sequenced material came from peripheral blood. The source of these receptors is a human donor in a cohort sampled during active COVID-19. The CDR3 runs from the conserved cysteine through the conserved F or W. Fields, in order: V gene, CDR3 length, D gene, clone size, J gene, CDR3 protein, CDR3 DNA. D genes are given only for firm matches. Clone sizes are given selectively: once, few, many, or a class where the clone is expanded.

v_call: TRBV29-1; cdr3_length: 15; d_call: TRBD1; clone_size: .; j_call: TRBJ2-5; cdr3_aa: CSALQGASLQETQYF; cdr3_nt: TGCAGCGCTTTGCAGGGGGCGTCCCTTCAAGAGACCCAGTACTTC
v_call: TRBV21-1; cdr3_length: 16; d_call: .; clone_size: .; j_call: TRBJ2-5; cdr3_aa: CASSSTPRRCQETQYF; cdr3_nt: TGTGCCAGCAGCTCAACCCCGCGCAGGTGCCAAGAGACCCAGTACTTC
v_call: TRBV18; cdr3_length: 14; d_call: .; clone_size: few; j_call: TRBJ1-4; cdr3_aa: CASSPDGGDEKLFF; cdr3_nt: TGTGCCAGCTCACCGGACGGGGGAGATGAAAAACTGTTTTTT
v_call: TRBV19; cdr3_length: 16; d_call: .; clone_size: .; j_call: TRBJ2-4; cdr3_aa: CASSREETIAKNIQYF; cdr3_nt: TGTGCCAGTAGTAGGGAGGAGACTATAGCCAAAAACATTCAGTACTTC
v_call: TRBV7-2; cdr3_length: 16; d_call: TRBD1; clone_size: .; j_call: TRBJ1-2; cdr3_aa: CASSSRTGWGMDGYTF; cdr3_nt: TGTGCCAGCAGCTCACGGACAGGATGGGGTATGGATGGCTACACCTTC
v_call: TRBV15; cdr3_length: 16; d_call: .; clone_size: .; j_call: TRBJ2-3; cdr3_aa: CATSRGGQSHPDTQYF; cdr3_nt: TGTGCCACCAGCAGAGGAGGACAGAGCCACCCAGATACGCAGTATTTT
v_call: TRBV6-5; cdr3_length: 13; d_call: TRBD1; clone_size: .; j_call: TRBJ1-2; cdr3_aa: CASSATGYYGYTF; cdr3_nt: TGTGCCAGCAGCGCGACAGGGTACTATGGCTACACCTTC
v_call: TRBV28; cdr3_length: 12; d_call: TRBD1; clone_size: few; j_call: TRBJ1-1; cdr3_aa: CASSWGTAEAFF; cdr3_nt: TGTGCCAGCAGTTGGGGGACAGCTGAAGCTTTCTTT
v_call: TRBV6-5; cdr3_length: 15; d_call: TRBD2; clone_size: .; j_call: TRBJ2-5; cdr3_aa: CASTWTSGVQETQYF; cdr3_nt: TGTGCCAGCACTTGGACTAGCGGGGTCCAAGAGACCCAGTACTTC
v_call: TRBV5-4; cdr3_length: 16; d_call: .; clone_size: .; j_call: TRBJ2-7; cdr3_aa: CASSLATGQGSLGQYF; cdr3_nt: TGTGCCAGCAGCTTGGCCACGGGACAAGGATCTCTAGGGCAGTACTTC
v_call: TRBV5-8; cdr3_length: 16; d_call: TRBD2; clone_size: .; j_call: TRBJ2-4; cdr3_aa: CASSFGAAGGADIQYF; cdr3_nt: TGTGCCAGCAGCTTTGGTGCGGCGGGAGGGGCGGACATTCAGTACTTC
v_call: TRBV15; cdr3_length: 11; d_call: .; clone_size: .; j_call: TRBJ2-3; cdr3_aa: CATSTGYEGYF; cdr3_nt: TGTGCCACCAGCACTGGGTACGAGGGGTATTTT
v_call: TRBV15; cdr3_length: 15; d_call: TRBD2; clone_size: .; j_call: TRBJ2-7; cdr3_aa: CATSRGGGSSYEQYF; cdr3_nt: TGTGCCACCAGCAGAGGGGGGGGGAGTTCCTACGAGCAGTACTTC
v_call: TRBV6-1; cdr3_length: 13; d_call: TRBD1; clone_size: .; j_call: TRBJ1-2; cdr3_aa: CASSEETGDRYTF; cdr3_nt: TGTGCCAGCAGTGAAGAGACAGGGGATCGCTACACCTTC
v_call: TRBV7-2; cdr3_length: 14; d_call: .; clone_size: once; j_call: TRBJ1-2; cdr3_aa: CASSFGGGYYGYTF; cdr3_nt: TGTGCCAGCAGCTTTGGGGGGGGCTACTATGGCTACACCTTC
v_call: TRBV7-8; cdr3_length: 17; d_call: TRBD2; clone_size: .; j_call: TRBJ2-3; cdr3_aa: CASSLAAQRGVANTQYF; cdr3_nt: TGTGCCAGCAGCTTAGCAGCCCAGCGGGGAGTCGCTAATACGCAGTATTTT
v_call: TRBV27; cdr3_length: 16; d_call: TRBD1; clone_size: .; j_call: TRBJ1-2; cdr3_aa: CASSLSAGTGYNGYTF; cdr3_nt: TGTGCCAGCAGTTTATCGGCCGGGACAGGGTATAATGGCTACACCTTC
v_call: TRBV5-6; cdr3_length: 15; d_call: .; clone_size: .; j_call: TRBJ2-5; cdr3_aa: CASSLGLMVQETQYF; cdr3_nt: TGTGCCAGCAGCTTGGGACTAATGGTACAAGAGACCCAGTACTTC
v_call: TRBV29-1; cdr3_length: 14; d_call: TRBD1; clone_size: .; j_call: TRBJ2-7; cdr3_aa: CSVREVDRVDEQYF; cdr3_nt: TGCAGCGTTCGAGAGGTGGACAGGGTAGACGAGCAGTACTTC
v_call: TRBV28; cdr3_length: 13; d_call: TRBD2; clone_size: .; j_call: TRBJ2-7; cdr3_aa: CASSQTSGGSRDF; cdr3_nt: TGTGCCAGCAGCCAGACTAGCGGGGGTTCACGGGACTTC
v_call: TRBV6-2/TRBV6-3; cdr3_length: 18; d_call: TRBD1; clone_size: .; j_call: TRBJ1-5; cdr3_aa: CASSYVQGAILSNQPQHF; cdr3_nt: TGTGCCAGCAGTTACGTCCAGGGGGCCATCCTTAGCAATCAGCCCCAGCATTTT
v_call: TRBV18; cdr3_length: 12; d_call: .; clone_size: .; j_call: TRBJ2-5; cdr3_aa: CASSPLQETQYF; cdr3_nt: TGTGCCAGCTCTCCTCTCCAAGAGACCCAGTACTTC
v_call: TRBV6-5; cdr3_length: 15; d_call: TRBD1; clone_size: .; j_call: TRBJ2-1; cdr3_aa: CASSLGQGAIDEQFF; cdr3_nt: TGTGCCAGCAGTTTGGGACAGGGGGCGATCGATGAGCAGTTCTTC
v_call: TRBV7-2; cdr3_length: 13; d_call: .; clone_size: .; j_call: TRBJ2-5; cdr3_aa: CASSPTGRETQYF; cdr3_nt: TGTGCCAGCAGCCCGACAGGCCGAGAGACCCAGTACTTC
v_call: TRBV7-8; cdr3_length: 17; d_call: TRBD1; clone_size: .; j_call: TRBJ2-7; cdr3_aa: CASSLGIGRGNSYEQYF; cdr3_nt: TGTGCCAGCAGCTTAGGGATAGGCAGGGGGAACTCCTACGAGCAGTACTTC
v_call: TRBV7-2; cdr3_length: 15; d_call: .; clone_size: few; j_call: TRBJ1-2; cdr3_aa: CASSVEDSGNYGYTF; cdr3_nt: TGTGCCAGCAGCGTTGAGGACAGTGGTAACTATGGCTACACCTTC
v_call: TRBV7-9; cdr3_length: 13; d_call: .; clone_size: .; j_call: TRBJ1-1; cdr3_aa: CASSATENTEAFF; cdr3_nt: TGTGCCAGCAGTGCGACAGAAAACACTGAAGCTTTCTTT
v_call: TRBV28; cdr3_length: 16; d_call: TRBD2; clone_size: .; j_call: TRBJ2-2; cdr3_aa: CASSSRTSGNTGELFF; cdr3_nt: TGTGCCAGCAGTTCGCGGACTAGCGGGAACACCGGGGAGCTGTTTTTT
v_call: TRBV11-2; cdr3_length: 15; d_call: TRBD2; clone_size: .; j_call: TRBJ2-1; cdr3_aa: CASSLGGSSYNEQFF; cdr3_nt: TGTGCCAGCAGCTTAGGCGGGAGCTCCTACAATGAGCAGTTCTTC
v_call: TRBV7-2; cdr3_length: 16; d_call: TRBD2; clone_size: .; j_call: TRBJ2-1; cdr3_aa: CASSLASGGAYNEQFF; cdr3_nt: TGTGCCAGCAGCTTAGCCTCCGGGGGGGCCTACAATGAGCAGTTCTTC
v_call: TRBV6-2/TRBV6-3; cdr3_length: 14; d_call: TRBD1; clone_size: .; j_call: TRBJ1-1; cdr3_aa: CASSRRGSNTEAFF; cdr3_nt: TGTGCCAGCAGCCGCAGGGGGTCGAACACTGAAGCTTTCTTT
v_call: TRBV19; cdr3_length: 14; d_call: TRBD1; clone_size: .; j_call: TRBJ2-1; cdr3_aa: CASTETGEHNEQFF; cdr3_nt: TGTGCCAGTACGGAAACAGGGGAACACAATGAGCAGTTCTTC
v_call: TRBV7-9; cdr3_length: 16; d_call: TRBD2; clone_size: .; j_call: TRBJ2-2; cdr3_aa: CASSRSGRGVTGELFF; cdr3_nt: TGTGCCAGCAGCCGGAGCGGGAGGGGAGTTACCGGGGAGCTGTTTTTT
v_call: TRBV20-1; cdr3_length: 14; d_call: .; clone_size: once; j_call: TRBJ1-4; cdr3_aa: CSASNNGANEKLFF; cdr3_nt: TGCAGTGCTAGTAATAACGGGGCTAATGAAAAACTGTTTTTT
v_call: TRBV19; cdr3_length: 13; d_call: .; clone_size: .; j_call: TRBJ1-1; cdr3_aa: CASRIGTYAEAFF; cdr3_nt: TGTGCCAGTAGAATTGGGACATACGCTGAAGCTTTCTTT
v_call: TRBV28; cdr3_length: 13; d_call: TRBD1; clone_size: few; j_call: TRBJ1-1; cdr3_aa: CAILGQGRTEAFF; cdr3_nt: TGTGCCATCTTAGGACAGGGGAGGACTGAAGCTTTCTTT
v_call: TRBV29-1; cdr3_length: 10; d_call: .; clone_size: .; j_call: TRBJ2-3; cdr3_aa: CSVRESTQYF; cdr3_nt: TGCAGCGTCCGGGAGTCCACGCAGTATTTT
v_call: TRBV29-1; cdr3_length: 13; d_call: .; clone_size: .; j_call: TRBJ2-5; cdr3_aa: CSVGAPRDETQYF; cdr3_nt: TGCAGCGTTGGGGCCCCCAGGGATGAGACCCAGTACTTC
v_call: TRBV21-1; cdr3_length: 14; d_call: .; clone_size: .; j_call: TRBJ2-7; cdr3_aa: CAGSAGTGTYEQYF; cdr3_nt: TGTGCCGGATCCGCCGGGACAGGAACCTACGAGCAGTACTTC
v_call: TRBV5-4; cdr3_length: 17; d_call: TRBD2; clone_size: .; j_call: TRBJ2-1; cdr3_aa: CASSSYYTSGRINEQFF; cdr3_nt: TGTGCCAGCAGCTCCTACTACACTAGCGGGAGGATCAATGAGCAGTTCTTC
v_call: TRBV7-2; cdr3_length: 15; d_call: .; clone_size: few; j_call: TRBJ1-6; cdr3_aa: CASSLVVVGGSPLHF; cdr3_nt: TGTGCCAGCAGCTTAGTTGTGGTGGGGGGTTCACCCCTCCACTTT
v_call: TRBV5-1; cdr3_length: 14; d_call: .; clone_size: .; j_call: TRBJ2-6; cdr3_aa: CASSDHRGANVLTF; cdr3_nt: TGCGCCAGCAGCGACCACAGGGGGGCCAACGTCCTGACTTTC
v_call: TRBV5-1; cdr3_length: 15; d_call: TRBD2; clone_size: .; j_call: TRBJ2-3; cdr3_aa: CASSLASGGADTQYF; cdr3_nt: TGCGCCAGCAGCTTGGCTTCCGGGGGGGCAGATACGCAGTATTTT
v_call: TRBV9; cdr3_length: 14; d_call: TRBD2; clone_size: .; j_call: TRBJ2-2; cdr3_aa: CASRNAGDTGELFF; cdr3_nt: TGTGCCAGCAGGAATGCGGGAGACACCGGGGAGCTGTTTTTT
v_call: TRBV27; cdr3_length: 14; d_call: .; clone_size: .; j_call: TRBJ1-1; cdr3_aa: CASSSYGRSTEAFF; cdr3_nt: TGTGCCAGCAGCTCTTATGGTCGGAGCACTGAAGCTTTCTTT
v_call: TRBV24-1; cdr3_length: 12; d_call: .; clone_size: .; j_call: TRBJ2-3; cdr3_aa: CATSGWTDTQYF; cdr3_nt: TGTGCCACCAGCGGGTGGACAGATACGCAGTATTTT
v_call: TRBV7-6; cdr3_length: 15; d_call: .; clone_size: .; j_call: TRBJ1-5; cdr3_aa: CASSLAGGGNQPQHF; cdr3_nt: TGTGCCAGCAGCTTAGCTGGGGGCGGCAATCAGCCCCAGCATTTT
v_call: TRBV7-8; cdr3_length: 14; d_call: .; clone_size: .; j_call: TRBJ1-2; cdr3_aa: CASSWGTGSSGYTF; cdr3_nt: TGTGCCAGCAGCTGGGGAACAGGGAGTTCGGGCTACACCTTC
v_call: TRBV9; cdr3_length: 14; d_call: TRBD2; clone_size: .; j_call: TRBJ2-2; cdr3_aa: CASSPGLGTGELFF; cdr3_nt: TGTGCCAGCAGCCCCGGACTAGGCACCGGGGAGCTGTTTTTT
v_call: TRBV7-9; cdr3_length: 12; d_call: .; clone_size: .; j_call: TRBJ2-4; cdr3_aa: CASSLSGDIQYF; cdr3_nt: TGTGCCAGCAGCTTGTCGGGGGACATTCAGTACTTC
v_call: TRBV10-3; cdr3_length: 14; d_call: TRBD1; clone_size: .; j_call: TRBJ2-7; cdr3_aa: CAISTGTGSYEQYF; cdr3_nt: TGTGCCATCAGCACCGGGACAGGCTCCTACGAGCAGTACTTC